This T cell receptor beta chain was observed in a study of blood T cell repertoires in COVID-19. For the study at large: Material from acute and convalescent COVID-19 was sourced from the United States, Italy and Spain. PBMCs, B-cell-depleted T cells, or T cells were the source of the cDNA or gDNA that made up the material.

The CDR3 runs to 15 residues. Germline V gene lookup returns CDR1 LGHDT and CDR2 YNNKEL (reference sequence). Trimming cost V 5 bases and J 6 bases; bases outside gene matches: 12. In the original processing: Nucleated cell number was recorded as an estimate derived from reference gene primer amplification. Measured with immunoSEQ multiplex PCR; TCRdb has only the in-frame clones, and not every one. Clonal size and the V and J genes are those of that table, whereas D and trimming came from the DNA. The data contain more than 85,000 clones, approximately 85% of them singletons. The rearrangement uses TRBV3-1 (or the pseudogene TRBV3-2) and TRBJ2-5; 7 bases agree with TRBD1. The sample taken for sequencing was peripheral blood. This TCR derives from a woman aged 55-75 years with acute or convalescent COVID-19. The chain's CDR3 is CASSKAPQGLKTQYF. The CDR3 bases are TGTGCCAGCAGCAAAGCGCCACAGGGGTTGAAGACCCAGTACTTC.